This passage covers 27 T cell receptor beta chains from one sample sequenced in a study of T-cell reconstitution after alpha-beta-depleted transplantation in children. For TCRbeta, the library was prepared with unique molecular identifiers. TCRdb used MiXCR to reprocess the PCR reads, holding one entry per CDR3 protein. The sample shows about 360,000 distinct CDR3 sequences, 10% to 15% of them seen only once. Sequencing used PBMCs, obtained from the stem cell graft. These receptors were taken from a human donor who donated a stem cell graft to a child with Fanconi anemia.

The CDR3 region has the DNA TGCGCCAGCAGCCAAGATCTAGAGGGCCAGGACGCAGAGACCCAGTACTTC. It encodes CASSQDLEGQDAETQYF. V and J are TRBV4-1 and TRBJ2-5, with D tentatively TRBD2 (5 bases). The CDR3 covers 17 residues. With 0 bases removed from V and 4 bases from J, the gap between germline ends came to 18 bases. Germline V lookup: CDR1 MGHRA, CDR2 YSYEKL.

This sequence joins TRBV10-3 and TRBJ1-5, with 9 positions matching TRBD1. With 1 base clipped from V and 6 bases from J, the junction kept 4 bases outside the gene matches. This CDR3 comprises 15 residues. In germline, CDR1 is ENHRY, CDR2 SYGVKD. In DNA form, the CDR3 reads TGTGCCATCAGTGAGTTTAAGACAGGGGGTCAGCCCCAGCATTTT. Protein: CAISEFKTGGQPQHF.

The chain combines TRBV18 with TRBJ2-5; no firm D call. The CDR3 is made up of 15 amino acids. Germline V gene sequence: CDR1 KGHSH, CDR2 LQKENI. V was shortened by 1 base and J by 0 bases, with 9 bases between the two germline ends. CDR3 region: CASSPLQRYQETQYF. CDR3 DNA: TGTGCCAGCTCACCACTTCAGAGATACCAAGAGACCCAGTACTTC.

A few counts support this clonotype. The gene calls are TRBV12-3 or TRBV12-4 and TRBJ2-2, with D uncertain. There are 15 residues in the CDR3. V was clipped by 5 bases and J by 6 bases, with 16 bases between them. This CDR3 reads CASSRAESNPGELFF. DNA of the CDR3: TGTGCCAGCAGTCGGGCGGAAAGTAACCCCGGGGAGCTGTTTTTT.

V gene TRBV20-1 combines with J gene TRBJ2-5; either TRBD1 or TRBD2 may fit D (5 bases each). The CDR3 runs 15 residues. Trimming took off 0 bases at V and 5 bases at J, with 16 bases between the two ends. Looked up from germline, CDR1 is DFQATT and CDR2 is SNEGSKA (reference sequence). CDR3 sequence reads: CSARDPGRLWETQYF. The CDR3 nucleotides are TGCAGTGCTAGAGACCCGGGACGGTTGTGGGAGACCCAGTACTTC.

This clonotype was detected only a few times. The CDR3 DNA reads TGTGCCAGCAGTGCCCTCGATACGCAGTATTTT. Amino acids: CASSALDTQYF. The chain combines TRBV6-2 or TRBV6-3 with TRBJ2-3; D is unclear. The V and J ends lost 5 bases and 6 bases respectively, with 6 bases between them. The CDR3 runs 11 residues. Germline CDR1 reads MNHEY; CDR2 reads SVGEGT.

This clonotype occurred many times. CDR3 coding DNA: TGCGCCAGCAGCTTGGAAGGTAATCGGAATTCACCCCTCCACTTT. Encoded protein: CASSLEGNRNSPLHF. V gene TRBV5-1 combines with J gene TRBJ1-6; no definite D call. V gave up 0 bases and J gave up 7 bases, with 11 bases separating them. CDR1 is SGHRS and CDR2 is YFSETQ in the germline V gene. The CDR3 sequence is 15 residues long.

This clonotype was seen ten or more times. J is TRBJ1-6 and V is TRBV20-1; no firm D call. The V gene's germline CDR1 is DFQATT and CDR2 SNEGSKA (reference sequence). V lost 0 bases, J lost 6 bases, and 15 bases lay in between. This CDR3 has 16 residues. For the CDR3, the DNA is TGCAGTGCTAGAGATTTCAGGCAGAACTTTAATTCACCCCTCCACTTT. Its protein is CSARDFRQNFNSPLHF.

This clonotype is a singleton in its sample. The chain links TRBV30 to TRBJ1-3; a weak D match, TRBD1 (5 bases). CDR1 and CDR2 (germline): GTSNPN, SVGIG (reference sequence). Deletions cut 2 bases from V and 4 bases from J, with 15 bases between. The CDR3 consists of 15 residues. This CDR3 is CAWSFGRVSGNTIYF. The CDR3 region has the DNA TGTGCCTGGAGTTTCGGCAGGGTCTCCGGAAACACCATATATTTT. The whole variable domain, remainder taken from reference TRBV30 and TRBJ1-3, is SQTIHQWPATLVQPVGSPLSLECTVEGTSNPNLYWYRQAAGRGLQLLFYSVGIGQISSEVPQNLSASRPQDRQFILSSKKLLLSDSGFYLCAWSFGRVSGNTIYFGEGSWLTVV.

In this sample, this clonotype turned up many times. V usage is TRBV15 and J usage is TRBJ2-3, with D possibly called TRBD1 or TRBD2 (5 bases each). CDR3 length: 18 amino acids. Germline lookup yields CDR1 LNHNV and CDR2 YYDKDF (reference sequence). Trimming shortened V by 0 bases and J by 4 bases, and 20 bases separated the two germline ends. CDR3 region: CATSRDSPSVRESDTQYF. CDR3 sequence (DNA): TGTGCCACCAGCAGAGATTCTCCATCTGTCAGGGAGTCAGATACGCAGTATTTT. The variable domain in full, completed from reference TRBV15 and TRBJ2-3, reads DAMVIQNPRYQVTQFGKPVTLSCSQTLNHNVMYWYQQKSSQAPKLLFHYYDKDFNNEADTPDNFQSRRPNTSFCFLDIRSPGLGDTAMYLCATSRDSPSVRESDTQYFGPGTRLTVL.

In this sample, this clonotype turned up many times. J is TRBJ2-3 and V is TRBV14; D not certain. The ends were cut back, 0 bases at V and 5 bases at J, with 6 bases in the middle. Germline CDR1 SGHDN, CDR2 FVKESK. This CDR3 contains 13 residues. The CDR3 region is CASSQDSEDTQYF. The CDR3 coding sequence is TGTGCCAGCAGCCAAGATTCCGAAGATACGCAGTATTTT.

V gene TRBV27 combines with J gene TRBJ1-1; possible D gene TRBD1, 5 bases. Germline CDR1 reads MNHEY; CDR2 reads SMNVEV (reference sequence). The CDR3 is made up of 13 amino acids. The germline V and J ends were trimmed by 3 bases and 8 bases, with 13 bases remaining between them. CDR3 nucleotide sequence: TGTGCCAGCAGTTTCGGGGGAGACGCCGAAGCTTTCTTT. It specifies CASSFGGDAEAFF.

The gene calls are TRBV20-1 and TRBJ2-1; the D gene is possibly TRBD2 (6 bases). The CDR3 runs to 15 residues. The germline CDR1 and CDR2 sequences are DFQATT and SNEGSKA (reference sequence). The V and J ends lost 2 bases and 5 bases respectively, with 16 bases between them. CDR3 in amino acids: CSARRPSAKHNEQFF. The DNA of the CDR3 is TGCAGTGCTAGAAGGCCTAGCGCGAAGCACAATGAGCAGTTCTTC.

This clonotype turned up a few times. The chain recombines TRBV11-2 with TRBJ2-3; TRBD2 matches 15 bases. J was trimmed by 9 bases and V by 3 bases; bases with no gene match: 4. Per germline, CDR1 SGHAT and CDR2 FQNNGV. The length of the CDR3 is 15 residues. The CDR3 DNA is TGTGCCAGCAGCTTTGGACTAGCGGGGGGGCCAACGCAGTATTTT. Protein product: CASSFGLAGGPTQYF.

This clonotype has just a few counts. J is TRBJ2-5 and V is TRBV9; 9 bases match TRBD1. Germline-derived CDR1 and CDR2 are SGDLS and YYNGEE. The CDR3 contains 15 residues. The J segment lost 2 bases and the V segment lost 5 bases, leaving 7 bases of the junction unmatched. The CDR3 loop is CASSAEGTGQETQYF. The CDR3 region has the DNA TGTGCCAGCAGTGCAGAAGGGACAGGGCAAGAGACCCAGTACTTC. Drawing the rest from reference TRBV9 and TRBJ2-5, the complete variable domain is DSGVTQTPKHLITATGQRVTLRCSPRSGDLSVYWYQQSLDQGLQFLIQYYNGEERAKGNILERFSAQQFPDLHSELNLSSLELGDSALYFCASSAEGTGQETQYFGPGTRLLVL.

V and J are TRBV5-1 and TRBJ2-1; 7 bases are shared with TRBD1. The CDR3 runs 13 residues. The germline CDR1 and CDR2 sequences are SGHRS and YFSETQ. The trim removed 5 bases at V and 5 bases at J, leaving 4 bases unmatched. In DNA, the CDR3 is TGCGCCAGCAGGCCGGGACAGAACAATGAGCAGTTCTTC. It codes for CASRPGQNNEQFF.

This clonotype was detected only a few times. J is TRBJ2-2 and V is TRBV3-1, with a possible D match to TRBD2 (5 bases). Trimming cost V 2 bases and J 0 bases, with 10 bases left between them. The germline CDR1 and CDR2 sequences are LGHDT and YNNKEL (reference sequence). The CDR3 has 16 residues. CDR3 in DNA: TGTGCCAGCAGCCAACGCCCGGGGTCGAACACCGGGGAGCTGTTTTTT. It translates to CASSQRPGSNTGELFF.

The chain joins TRBV27 to TRBJ1-1; D might be TRBD1 (5 bases). V lost 4 bases and J lost 10, with 10 bases in between. CDR3 size: 11 residues. Germline V gene lookup returns CDR1 MNHEY and CDR2 SMNVEV (reference sequence). The CDR3 sequence is CASSWGGLAFF. CDR3 sequence (DNA): TGTGCCAGCAGTTGGGGGGGATTAGCTTTCTTT.

This clonotype was counted only a few times. The V call is TRBV25-1, the J call TRBJ1-1; D remains ambiguous. Trimming left V 1 base short and J 4 bases short, with 10 bases between. This CDR3 is built from 14 residues. The germline V gene has CDR1 MGHDK and CDR2 SYGVNS. The CDR3 loop reads CASSEFGSRTEAFF. The DNA for the CDR3 is TGTGCCAGCAGTGAATTCGGGAGTCGCACTGAAGCTTTCTTT.

The gene calls are TRBV7-9 and TRBJ1-2, with D possibly matching TRBD1 (5 bases). From germline, CDR1 is SEHNR and CDR2 FQNEAQ (reference sequence). V shed 2 bases and J shed 5 bases, with 12 bases lying between them. CDR3 length: 14 amino acids. The CDR3 DNA sequence: TGTGCCAGCAGCTTATTCCAAGGGGATTATGGCTACACCTTC. It codes for CASSLFQGDYGYTF.

V gene TRBV7-8 combines with J gene TRBJ1-2, with a weak D call TRBD1 (6 bases). Trimming removed 1 base from V and 7 bases from J, with 13 bases in between. Germline CDR1 and CDR2: SGHVS and FQNEAQ. This CDR3 spans 14 amino acids. CDR3 residues: CASSLDARGLGYTF. The CDR3, as DNA: TGTGCCAGCAGCTTAGACGCCAGGGGCCTTGGCTACACCTTC.

This clonotype was found a few times. This chain links TRBV7-2 with TRBJ2-5; D gene uncertain. CDR1 SGHTA and CDR2 FQGNSA come from the germline V gene. Trimming left V 3 bases short and J 5 bases short, with 10 bases between. The CDR3 runs 13 residues. The CDR3: CASSFRNVETQYF. CDR3 sequence (DNA): TGTGCCAGCAGCTTCAGGAACGTGGAGACCCAGTACTTC.

In its sample, this clonotype was seen a few times. This chain joins TRBV29-1 and TRBJ2-7; D not certain. Germline CDR1 reads SQVTM; CDR2 reads ANQGSEA. The CDR3 length is 10 residues. V lost 4 bases to trimming and J lost 8 bases, with 9 bases between them. CDR3 in amino acids: CSVVLGKQYF. DNA for the CDR3: TGCAGCGTTGTGCTTGGGAAGCAGTACTTC.

The sample holds many counts of this clonotype. The V call is TRBV7-9, the J call TRBJ1-1, with TRBD1 as a possible D gene (5 bases). With 5 bases removed from V and 1 base from J, the gap between germline ends came to 14 bases. Germline V gene lookup returns CDR1 SEHNR and CDR2 FQNEAQ (reference sequence). This CDR3 contains 15 residues. This chain's CDR3 is CASSPGTVENTEAFF. The CDR3 nucleotides read TGTGCCAGCAGCCCGGGGACCGTCGAGAACACTGAAGCTTTCTTT.

The V and J genes are TRBV10-3 and TRBJ1-2; D gene uncertain. The V gene's germline CDR1 is ENHRY and CDR2 SYGVKD. This CDR3 region has 12 residues. V was clipped by 7 bases and J by 4 bases, with 10 bases between them. CDR3 DNA: TGTGCCATCACGGGAGACCTCTATGGCTACACCTTC. Protein sequence: CAITGDLYGYTF.

This clonotype was seen a few times. The V and J genes are TRBV11-2 and TRBJ2-5; D is unclear. CDR3 length: 14 amino acids. Germline-derived CDR1 and CDR2 are SGHAT and FQNNGV. With 3 bases removed from V and 1 base from J, the gap between germline ends came to 9 bases. The CDR3 region has the DNA TGTGCCAGCAGCTTCGCCACAAGCCAAGAGACCCAGTACTTC. Translated, it gives CASSFATSQETQYF.

This sequence joins TRBV20-1 and TRBJ2-5; a weak D match, TRBD2 (5 bases). This CDR3 comprises 13 residues. Trimming removed 0 bases at V and 8 bases at J, with 13 bases between. The germline V gene encodes CDR1 DFQATT and CDR2 SNEGSKA (reference sequence). In DNA form, the CDR3 reads TGCAGTGCTAGAGATCGTCGGAGCGGAACCCAGTACTTC. It translates to CSARDRRSGTQYF.